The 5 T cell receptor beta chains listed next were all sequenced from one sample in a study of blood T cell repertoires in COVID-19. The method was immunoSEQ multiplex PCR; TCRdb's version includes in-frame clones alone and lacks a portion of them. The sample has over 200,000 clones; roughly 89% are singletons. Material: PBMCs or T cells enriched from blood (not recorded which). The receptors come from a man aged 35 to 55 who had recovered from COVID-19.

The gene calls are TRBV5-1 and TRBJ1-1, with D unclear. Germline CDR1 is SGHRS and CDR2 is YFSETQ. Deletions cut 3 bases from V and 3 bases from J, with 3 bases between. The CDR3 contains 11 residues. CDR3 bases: TGCGCCAGCAGCTCGGACACTGAAGCTTTCTTT. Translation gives CASSSDTEAFF.

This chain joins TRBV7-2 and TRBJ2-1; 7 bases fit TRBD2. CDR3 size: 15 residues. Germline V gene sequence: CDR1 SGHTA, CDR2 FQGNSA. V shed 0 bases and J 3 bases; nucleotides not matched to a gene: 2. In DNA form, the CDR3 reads TGTGCCAGCAGCTTAGCCAGCGGGATCTACAATGAGCAGTTCTTC. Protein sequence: CASSLASGIYNEQFF. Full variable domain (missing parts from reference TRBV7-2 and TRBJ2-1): GAGVSQSPSNKVTEKGKDVELRCDPISGHTALYWYRQSLGQGLEFLIYFQGNSAPDKSGLPSDRFSAERTGGSVSTLTIQRTQQEDSAVYLCASSLASGIYNEQFFGPGTRLTVL.

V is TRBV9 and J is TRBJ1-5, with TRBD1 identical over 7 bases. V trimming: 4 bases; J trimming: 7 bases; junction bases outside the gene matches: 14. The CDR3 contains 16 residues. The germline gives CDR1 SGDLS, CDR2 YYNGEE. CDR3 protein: CASSPTGTVSGQPQHF. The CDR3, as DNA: TGTGCCAGCAGCCCCACCGGGACAGTCTCAGGGCAGCCCCAGCATTTT. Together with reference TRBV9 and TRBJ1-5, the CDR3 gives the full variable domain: DSGVTQTPKHLITATGQRVTLRCSPRSGDLSVYWYQQSLDQGLQFLIQYYNGEERAKGNILERFSAQQFPDLHSELNLSSLELGDSALYFCASSPTGTVSGQPQHFGDGTRLSIL.

As DNA, the CDR3 is TGTGCCAGCATCGACAGGGGCGCGGACACTGAAGCTTTCTTT. The encoded protein is CASIDRGADTEAFF. The rearrangement links TRBV2 to TRBJ1-1; 8 bases map to TRBD1. Germline V gene data show CDR1 as SNHLY and CDR2 as FYNNEI. The CDR3 sequence is 14 residues long. Germline trimming cut 7 bases from V and 3 bases from J; bases unmatched to any gene: 7. The full variable domain, its missing parts supplied by reference TRBV2 and TRBJ1-1, is EPEVTQTPSHQVTQMGQEVILRCVPISNHLYFYWYRQILGQKVEFLVSFYNNEISEKSEIFDDQFSVERPDGSNFTLKIRSTKLEDSAMYFCASIDRGADTEAFFGQGTRLTVV.

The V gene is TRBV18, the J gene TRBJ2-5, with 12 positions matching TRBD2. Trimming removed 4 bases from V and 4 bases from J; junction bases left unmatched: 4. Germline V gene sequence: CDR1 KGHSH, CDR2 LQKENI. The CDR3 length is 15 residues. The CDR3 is CASSLLAGGSETQYF. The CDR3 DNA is TGTGCCAGCTCACTACTAGCGGGGGGCTCAGAGACCCAGTACTTC.